This is a list of T cell receptor beta chains from one sample in a study of OX40 agonist ivuxolimab in advanced cancers. The protocol was immunoSEQ multiplex PCR, while the TCRdb copy is restricted to in-frame clones and leaves out a portion. Here the sample spans 99,000 or so clones, around 92% being singletons. Source: CD4+ or CD8+ T cells sorted from blood, taken in a trial of the OX40 agonist ivuxolimab. The origin of the receptors is an adult with an advanced solid tumor such as melanoma, head and neck, liver or kidney cancer. Each CDR3 is given with its conserved first and last residue.

V	J	length	CDR3
TRBV2	TRBJ1-5	13	CASSRTGNQPQHF
TRBV6-6	TRBJ1-1	14	CASSKQGSPPEAFF
TRBV11-2	TRBJ2-6	15	CASSLIRSGANVLTF
TRBV28	TRBJ1-4	15	CASSLSGTTNEKLFF
TRBV7-9	TRBJ2-1	15	CASSLAEGLKNEQFF
TRBV5-1	TRBJ2-3	16	CASSPGLAGGSDTQYF
TRBV27	TRBJ1-2	12	CASGSVKGGYTF
TRBV10-3	TRBJ2-3	16	CAISGKAGSHTDTQYF
TRBV6-4	TRBJ2-2	14	CASSDRGDTGELFF
TRBV6-6	TRBJ1-3	12	CASSHTRNTIYF
TRBV18	TRBJ2-2	12	CASSPNTGELFF
TRBV9	TRBJ2-3	12	CASSVHTDTQYF
TRBV19	TRBJ1-1	15	CASRRDRGRSTEAFF
TRBV28	TRBJ1-3	13	CASSHETGHTIYF
TRBV7-3	TRBJ2-1	17	CASSLSRGGSSYNEQFF
TRBV29-1	TRBJ2-6	13	CSVEDPTANVLTF
TRBV6-5	TRBJ1-4	15	CASSKTGRDNEKLFF
TRBV7-2	TRBJ1-1	13	CASSWDRDTEAFF
TRBV5-1	TRBJ2-7	17	CASSFRTSGGISYEQYF
TRBV5-1	TRBJ2-3	11	CASTDTDTQYF
TRBV9	TRBJ2-1	15	CASSVSGTTNFEQFF
TRBV2	TRBJ2-5	13	CASSGDTKETQYF
TRBV7-2	TRBJ2-1	16	CASSLVGTSPSHEQFF
TRBV10-1	TRBJ2-2	14	CASSPLVNTGELFF
TRBV2	TRBJ1-5	15	CASSEVRALGQPQHF
TRBV4-2	TRBJ2-5	15	CASSPRLTGEETQYF
TRBV28	TRBJ1-5	15	CASSRTGLREQPQHF
TRBV7-3	TRBJ1-4	16	CASSPRRGAERKKLFF
TRBV9	TRBJ2-5	17	CASSGTPGLADQETQYF
TRBV6-5	TRBJ1-1	15	CASSYSGRAGTEAFF
TRBV10-1	TRBJ1-5	13	CASSRGGNQPQHF
TRBV12-5	TRBJ1-1	14	CASGLVPGNTEAFF
TRBV29-1	TRBJ1-1	14	CSARPHTRDTEAFF
TRBV4-2	TRBJ2-4	11	CASSQGGILDF
TRBV18	TRBJ2-5	16	CASSPPSGGSGETQYF
TRBV6-1	TRBJ2-1	17	CASSVTSGRALYNEQFF
TRBV14	TRBJ2-1	18	CASSQDWGQGASYNEQFF
TRBV29-1	TRBJ2-2	14	CSVVTGYNTGELFF
TRBV2	TRBJ2-1	16	CASSEQGRFVEDEQFF
TRBV28	TRBJ1-5	15	CASRTRGLEDQPQHF
TRBV18	TRBJ1-1	14	CASSPFQGETEAFF
TRBV14	TRBJ1-4	15	CASSRNSGHSEKLFF
TRBV5-1	TRBJ1-4	13	CASSLGAGQKLFF
TRBV19	TRBJ1-5	13	CASSIAGWEPQHF
TRBV11-2	TRBJ2-5	12	CASSLMMETQYF
TRBV2	TRBJ2-1	13	CASRQGTHNEQFF
TRBV19	TRBJ2-3	15	CASYDPGLATDTQYF